This TCR beta chain is from a study of post-analysis software for immune sequencing data. General study results and limits: Elevated frequency relative to controls characterized several TRBV segments in patients, TRBV5-6, TRBV5-1 and TRBV20-1 among them.

This CDR3 spans 13 amino acids. V dropped 6 bases and J dropped 8; count of bases not matched to a gene: 7. Unique molecular identifiers tagged the TCR beta cDNA libraries. TCRdb redid the calling of the PCR reads with MiXCR, one entry per CDR3 protein. Of around 770,000 distinct CDR3 sequences listed, approximately 44% are singletons. There are a few counts of this clonotype. What it binds is unknown. The chain links TRBV12-3 or TRBV12-4 to TRBJ2-1; 7 bases line up with TRBD1. The clonotype originates from a girl between 5 and 17 years old with multiple sclerosis. The sequenced material came from blood. As DNA, the CDR3 is TGTGCCAGCAGGATGACAGGGACAGATGAGCAGTTCTTC. This codes for CASRMTGTDEQFF.